The TCR beta chain under discussion was sequenced for a study of blood T cell repertoires in COVID-19. Germline V gives CDR1 MDHEN, CDR2 SYDVKM. The CDR3 has 15 amino acids. Trimming left V 1 base short and J 4 bases short, with 13 bases between. TCRdb's table, derived via immunoSEQ multiplex PCR, lists solely in-frame clones and lacks some. Here the sample spans about 180,000 clones, 80% to 90% being singletons. The J gene is TRBJ1-2, the V gene TRBV28; D gene unclear. The sample was peripheral blood. This clonotype was obtained from a man between 50 and 59 years old with active or convalescent COVID-19. The CDR3 loop reads CASSLSVQTAYGYTF. The CDR3 DNA follows: TGTGCCAGCAGTTTATCCGTACAGACGGCCTATGGCTACACCTTC.